Here is one T cell receptor (beta chain) with its context. Libraries were prepared by immunoSEQ multiplex PCR; TCRdb keeps only in-frame clonotypes and omits some of them. The data contain 450,000 to 700,000 clones, roughly 96% of them singletons. The sample belongs to a study of shared clonotypes between healthy human individuals. Terminally differentiated effector memory CD45RA+ cells were excluded by CCR7 positive selection of CD45RO-negative cells. This sequence was found in a woman in her twenties or thirties in good health. Material for sequencing was naive CD8+ T cells sorted from blood.

The CDR3 loop is CASSLGGGGAFNQPQHF. CDR3 nucleotide sequence: TGTGCCAGCAGCTTAGGGGGAGGGGGGGCTTTCAATCAGCCCCAGCATTTT. V is TRBV7-6 and J is TRBJ1-5; D may be TRBD1 (6 bases). Trimming pared 1 base from V and 3 bases from J, leaving 16 bases between. Germline V lookup: CDR1 SGHVS, CDR2 FNYEAQ. The length of the CDR3 is 17 residues.